This TCR beta chain was sequenced during a study of response to subunit inactivated influenza vaccine. General observations from the study: Few additional T cells are recruited per seasonal influenza vaccination, authors suggested.

The CDR3 has 15 amino acids. The V and J ends lost 2 bases and 4 bases respectively, with 11 bases between them. CDR1 and CDR2 (germline): SGHAT, FQNNGV. Ten or more counts support this clonotype. Its antigen is not identified. Each CDR3 protein gets one entry after TCRdb re-called the RT-PCR reads with MiXCR. Of over 650,000 distinct CDR3 sequences listed, 15% to 20% are singletons. This material consisted of PBMCs from blood, taken roughly 5 days after vaccination. The V and J genes are TRBV11-2 and TRBJ2-2, with D perhaps matching TRBD1 (5 bases). This TCR came from a man aged 45 to 65 who received an inactivated influenza vaccine. The CDR3 nucleotides are TGTGCCAGCAGCTTAAGAAGGGGCGGCACCGGGGAGCTGTTTTTT. It yields the protein CASSLRRGGTGELFF.